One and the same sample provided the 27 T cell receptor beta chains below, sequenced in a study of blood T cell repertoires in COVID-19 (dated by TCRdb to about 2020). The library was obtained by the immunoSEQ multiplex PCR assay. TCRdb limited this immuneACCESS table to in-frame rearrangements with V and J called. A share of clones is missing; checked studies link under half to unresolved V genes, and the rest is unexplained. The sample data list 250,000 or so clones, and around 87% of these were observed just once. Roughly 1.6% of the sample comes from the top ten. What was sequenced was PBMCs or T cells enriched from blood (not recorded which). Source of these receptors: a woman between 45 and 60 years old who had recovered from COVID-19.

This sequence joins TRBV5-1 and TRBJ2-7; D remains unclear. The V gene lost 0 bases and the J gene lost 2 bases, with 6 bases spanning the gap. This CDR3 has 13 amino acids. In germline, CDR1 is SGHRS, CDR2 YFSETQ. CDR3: CASSLAFPYEQYF. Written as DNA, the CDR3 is TGCGCCAGCAGCTTGGCGTTCCCCTACGAGCAGTACTTC.

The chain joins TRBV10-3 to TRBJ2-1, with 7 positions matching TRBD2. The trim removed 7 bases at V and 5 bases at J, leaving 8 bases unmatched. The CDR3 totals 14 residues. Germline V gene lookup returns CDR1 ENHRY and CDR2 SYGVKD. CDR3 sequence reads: CAIKEKLADNEQFF. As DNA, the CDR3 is TGTGCCATCAAGGAAAAGCTAGCGGACAATGAGCAGTTCTTC.

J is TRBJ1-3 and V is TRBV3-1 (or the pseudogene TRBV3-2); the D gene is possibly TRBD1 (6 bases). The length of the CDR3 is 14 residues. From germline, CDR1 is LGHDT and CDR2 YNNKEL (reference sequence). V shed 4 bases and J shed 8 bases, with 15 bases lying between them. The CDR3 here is CASSPQGTRDTIYF. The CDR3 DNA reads TGTGCCAGCAGCCCTCAGGGGACGAGAGACACCATATATTTT.

The CDR3 is CSVGLSGSADTQYF. CDR3 in DNA: TGCAGCGTTGGTCTAAGCGGGAGCGCAGATACGCAGTATTTT. J is TRBJ2-3 and V is TRBV29-1; 8 bases line up with TRBD2. There are 14 residues in the CDR3. Germline lookup yields CDR1 SQVTM and CDR2 ANQGSEA. The trim removed 4 bases at V and 4 bases at J, leaving 7 bases unmatched.

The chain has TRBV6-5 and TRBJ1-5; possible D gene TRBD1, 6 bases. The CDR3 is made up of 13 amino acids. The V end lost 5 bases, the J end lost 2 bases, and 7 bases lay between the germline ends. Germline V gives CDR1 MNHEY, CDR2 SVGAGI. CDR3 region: CASSKGGNQPQHF. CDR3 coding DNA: TGTGCCAGCAGTAAGGGGGGCAATCAGCCCCAGCATTTT.

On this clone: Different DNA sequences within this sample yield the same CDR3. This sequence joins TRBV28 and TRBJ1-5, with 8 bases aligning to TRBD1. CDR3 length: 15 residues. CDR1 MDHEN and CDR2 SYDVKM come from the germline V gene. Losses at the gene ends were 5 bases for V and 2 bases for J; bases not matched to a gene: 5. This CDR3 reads CASSRTGRGNQPQHF. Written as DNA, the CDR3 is TGTGCCAGCAGTCGGACAGGGAGAGGCAATCAGCCCCAGCATTTT.

CDR3: CASSLSSPIDRGALYQPQHF. CDR3 nucleotides: TGTGCCAGCAGTTTATCGAGCCCGATCGACAGGGGTGCCCTCTATCAGCCCCAGCATTTT. This chain connects TRBV27 to TRBJ1-5; 8 bases map to TRBD1. With V trimmed by 0 bases and J by 5 bases, 18 bases remained unmatched. Per germline, CDR1 MNHEY and CDR2 SMNVEV (reference sequence). The CDR3 runs 20 residues.

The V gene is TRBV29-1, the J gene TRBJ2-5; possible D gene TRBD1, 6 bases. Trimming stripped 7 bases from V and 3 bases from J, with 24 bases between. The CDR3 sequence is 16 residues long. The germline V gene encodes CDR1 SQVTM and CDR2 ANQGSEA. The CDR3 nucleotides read TGCAGCGCTACCCGGGGACATCCGAAATTGAAAGAGACCCAGTACTTC. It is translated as CSATRGHPKLKETQYF. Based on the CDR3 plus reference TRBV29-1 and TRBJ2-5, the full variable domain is SAVISQKPSRDICQRGTSLTIQCQVDSQVTMMFWYRQQPGQSLTLIATANQGSEATYESGFVIDKFPISRPNLTFSTLTVSNMSPEDSSIYLCSATRGHPKLKETQYFGPGTRLLVL.

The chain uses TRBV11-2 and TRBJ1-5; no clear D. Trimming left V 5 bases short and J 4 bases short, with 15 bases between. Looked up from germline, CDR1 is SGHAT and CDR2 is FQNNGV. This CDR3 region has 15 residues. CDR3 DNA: TGTGCCAGCAGCAAAGGGAGGATGGGGAATCAGCCCCAGCATTTT. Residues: CASSKGRMGNQPQHF.

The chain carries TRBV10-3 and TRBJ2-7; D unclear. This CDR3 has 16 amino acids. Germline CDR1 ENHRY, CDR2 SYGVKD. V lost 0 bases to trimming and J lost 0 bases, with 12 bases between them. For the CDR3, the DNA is TGTGCCATCAGTGAGTCTTGGTCAGCGAACTCCTACGAGCAGTACTTC. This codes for CAISESWSANSYEQYF.

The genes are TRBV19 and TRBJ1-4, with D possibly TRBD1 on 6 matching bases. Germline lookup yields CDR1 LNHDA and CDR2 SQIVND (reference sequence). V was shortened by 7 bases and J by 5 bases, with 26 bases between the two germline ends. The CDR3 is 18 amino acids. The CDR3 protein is CASTPGGGLAAINEKLFF. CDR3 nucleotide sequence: TGTGCCAGTACCCCTGGGGGGGGGCTAGCGGCCATAAATGAAAAACTGTTTTTT.

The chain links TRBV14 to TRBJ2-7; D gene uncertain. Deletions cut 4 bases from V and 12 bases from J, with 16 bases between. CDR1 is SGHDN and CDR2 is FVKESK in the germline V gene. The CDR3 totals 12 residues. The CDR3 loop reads CASSPRSELRYF. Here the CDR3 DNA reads TGTGCCAGCAGCCCTCGAAGTGAGCTGAGGTACTTC.

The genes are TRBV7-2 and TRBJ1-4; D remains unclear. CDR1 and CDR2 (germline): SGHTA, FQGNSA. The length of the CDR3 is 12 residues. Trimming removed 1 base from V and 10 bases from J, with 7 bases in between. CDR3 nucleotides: TGTGCCAGCAGCTTAGTAGGCGGAAAACTGTTTTTT. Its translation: CASSLVGGKLFF.

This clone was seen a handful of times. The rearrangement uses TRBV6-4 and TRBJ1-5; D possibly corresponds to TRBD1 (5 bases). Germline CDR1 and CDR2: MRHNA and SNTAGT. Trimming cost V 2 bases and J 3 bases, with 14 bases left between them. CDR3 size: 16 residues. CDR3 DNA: TGTGCCAGCAGTGACGGCTCCAGCAGGGACAATCAGCCCCAGCATTTT. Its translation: CASSDGSSRDNQPQHF.

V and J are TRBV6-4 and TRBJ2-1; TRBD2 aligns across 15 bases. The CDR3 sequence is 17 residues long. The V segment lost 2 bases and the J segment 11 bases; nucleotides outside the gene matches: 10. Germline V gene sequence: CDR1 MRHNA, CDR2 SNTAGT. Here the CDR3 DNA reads TGTGCCAGCAGTGACGCCCCTGGACTAGCGGGAGGGTTCAAGCAGTTCTTC. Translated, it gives CASSDAPGLAGGFKQFF.

The chain's CDR3 is CASTGVIDVAGANVLTF. The CDR3 coding sequence is TGTGCCAGCACAGGGGTAATAGATGTCGCTGGGGCCAACGTCCTGACTTTC. The rearrangement joins TRBV2 to TRBJ2-6; a weak D match, TRBD1 (6 bases). V was shortened by 7 bases and J by 2 bases, with 18 bases between the two germline ends. Germline V gene sequence: CDR1 SNHLY, CDR2 FYNNEI. There are 17 residues in the CDR3.

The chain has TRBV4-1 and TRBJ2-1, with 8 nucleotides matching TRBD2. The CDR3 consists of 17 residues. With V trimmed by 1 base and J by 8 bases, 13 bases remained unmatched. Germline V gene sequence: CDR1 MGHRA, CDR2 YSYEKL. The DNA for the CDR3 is TGCGCCAGCAGCCAAGGACGTCTAGCGGGCCGATATTATGAGCAGTTCTTC. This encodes CASSQGRLAGRYYEQFF.

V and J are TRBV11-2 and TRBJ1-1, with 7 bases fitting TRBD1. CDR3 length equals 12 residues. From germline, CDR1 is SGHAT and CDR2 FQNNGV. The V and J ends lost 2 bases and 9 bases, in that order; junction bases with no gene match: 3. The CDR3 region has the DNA TGTGCCAGCAGCTTACGGGACAGCAAAGCTTTCTTT. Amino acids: CASSLRDSKAFF.

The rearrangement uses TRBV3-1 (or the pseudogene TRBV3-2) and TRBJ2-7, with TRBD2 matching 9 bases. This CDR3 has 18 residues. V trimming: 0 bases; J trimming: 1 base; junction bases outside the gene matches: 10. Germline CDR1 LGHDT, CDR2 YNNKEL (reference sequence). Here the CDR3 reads CASSQERLAGLFSYEQYF. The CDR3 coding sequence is TGTGCCAGCAGCCAAGAACGCCTAGCGGGACTGTTTTCCTACGAGCAGTACTTC.

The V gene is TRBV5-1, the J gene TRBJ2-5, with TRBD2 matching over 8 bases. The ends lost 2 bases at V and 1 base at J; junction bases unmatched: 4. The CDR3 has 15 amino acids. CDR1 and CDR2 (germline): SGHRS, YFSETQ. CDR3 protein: CASSLRTSLQETQYF. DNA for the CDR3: TGCGCCAGCAGCTTACGGACTAGCCTCCAAGAGACCCAGTACTTC.

Here the CDR3 reads CAISSPRGNEQYF. DNA for the CDR3: TGTGCCATCAGTTCCCCAAGAGGGAACGAGCAGTACTTC. V gene TRBV10-3 combines with J gene TRBJ2-7; D may be TRBD2 (5 bases). V was trimmed by 5 bases and J by 5 bases, leaving 13 bases between them. This CDR3 is built from 13 residues. Germline lookup yields CDR1 ENHRY and CDR2 SYGVKD.

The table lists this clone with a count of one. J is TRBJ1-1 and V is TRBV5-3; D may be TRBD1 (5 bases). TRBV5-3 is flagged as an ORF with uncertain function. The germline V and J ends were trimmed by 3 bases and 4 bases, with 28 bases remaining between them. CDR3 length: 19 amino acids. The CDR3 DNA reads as TGTGCCAGAAGCTCTCACATCCCCGCCAGGCGGGGGTCGATCACTGAAGCTTTCTTT. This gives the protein CARSSHIPARRGSITEAFF.

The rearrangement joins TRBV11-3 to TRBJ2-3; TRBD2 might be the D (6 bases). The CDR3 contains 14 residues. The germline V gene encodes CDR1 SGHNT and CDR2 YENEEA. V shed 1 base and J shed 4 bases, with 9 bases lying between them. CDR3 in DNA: TGTGCCAGCAGCTTAGGTAGGGAGGCAGATACGCAGTATTTT. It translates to CASSLGREADTQYF.

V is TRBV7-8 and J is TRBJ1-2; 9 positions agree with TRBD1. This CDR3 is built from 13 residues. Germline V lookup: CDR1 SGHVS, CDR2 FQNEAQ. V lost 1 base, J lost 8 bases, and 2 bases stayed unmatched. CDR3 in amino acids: CASSLGTGVGYTF. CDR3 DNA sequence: TGTGCCAGCAGCTTAGGGACAGGGGTCGGCTACACCTTC.

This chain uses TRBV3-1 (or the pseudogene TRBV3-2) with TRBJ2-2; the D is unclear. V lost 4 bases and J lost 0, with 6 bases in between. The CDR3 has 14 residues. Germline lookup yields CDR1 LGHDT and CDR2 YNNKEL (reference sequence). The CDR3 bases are TGTGCCAGCAGCCTGGCAGCGAACACCGGGGAGCTGTTTTTT. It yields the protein CASSLAANTGELFF.

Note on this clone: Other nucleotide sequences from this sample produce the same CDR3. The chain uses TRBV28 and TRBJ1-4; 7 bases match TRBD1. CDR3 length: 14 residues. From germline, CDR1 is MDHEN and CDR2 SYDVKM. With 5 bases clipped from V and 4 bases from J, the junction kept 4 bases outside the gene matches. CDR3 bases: TGTGCCAGCAGTAGGACAGGATATAATGAAAAACTGTTTTTT. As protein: CASSRTGYNEKLFF.

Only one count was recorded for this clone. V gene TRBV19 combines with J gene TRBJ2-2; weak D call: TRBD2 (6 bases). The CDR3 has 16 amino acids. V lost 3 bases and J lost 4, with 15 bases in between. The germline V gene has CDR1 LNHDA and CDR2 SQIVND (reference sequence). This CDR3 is CASSIGGQVITGELFF. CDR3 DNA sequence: TGTGCCAGTAGTATTGGAGGGCAGGTGATCACCGGGGAGCTGTTTTTT.